Listed below are T cell receptor beta chains from one sample, sequenced in a study of cytomegalovirus exposure and HLA in healthy donors. Clones were read by immunoSEQ multiplex PCR, and TCRdb kept only the in-frame ones, dropping some. Among some 150,000 clones listed, roughly 80% were seen once. Sequencing used PBMCs. These receptors all come from a woman in her 30s in good health and CMV-seronegative. Both conserved end residues are part of each CDR3. Fields, in order: clone size, V gene, CDR3 protein. For some rows the clone size is stated as once, few or many, or as a class when expanded; others skip it.

clone size: few; V gene: TRBV4-3; CDR3 protein: CASSQEWQGAPNTEAFF
clone size: once; V gene: TRBV30; CDR3 protein: CAWSVAGSHQETQYF
clone size: .; V gene: TRBV5-5; CDR3 protein: CASSLNDRGPNTGELFF
clone size: .; V gene: TRBV2; CDR3 protein: CASGLSGNTIYF
clone size: once; V gene: TRBV7-2; CDR3 protein: CASSLAYRGRSEQFF
clone size: .; V gene: TRBV7-8; CDR3 protein: CASSSRKTGGSLSNTGELFF
clone size: few; V gene: TRBV25-1; CDR3 protein: CASSESVGRAVDEQYF
clone size: .; V gene: TRBV5-1; CDR3 protein: CASSSGQGARYEQYF
clone size: .; V gene: TRBV9; CDR3 protein: CASSPGPGGFGNTIYF
clone size: .; V gene: TRBV11-1; CDR3 protein: CASSLAFRSDTQYF
clone size: .; V gene: TRBV10-3; CDR3 protein: CAIASGEETQYF
clone size: .; V gene: TRBV10-3; CDR3 protein: CAISPSSGRGVDEQFF
clone size: .; V gene: TRBV4-3; CDR3 protein: CASSQDRDSQETQYF
clone size: .; V gene: TRBV28; CDR3 protein: CASRETGGSEEKLFF
clone size: .; V gene: TRBV19; CDR3 protein: CASSVTGAATNTEAFF
clone size: few; V gene: TRBV4-1; CDR3 protein: CASSSGRLEGNQPQHF
clone size: .; V gene: TRBV7-2; CDR3 protein: CASSPVRASYNEQFF
clone size: .; V gene: TRBV2; CDR3 protein: CASREDSSSYNEQFF
clone size: .; V gene: TRBV27; CDR3 protein: CASRLGANQPQHF
clone size: .; V gene: TRBV6-5; CDR3 protein: CASSRDSPRETQYF
clone size: .; V gene: TRBV21-1; CDR3 protein: CASSKRRTGASSGNTIYF
clone size: .; V gene: TRBV14; CDR3 protein: CASSHGNSYEQYF
clone size: .; V gene: TRBV7-9; CDR3 protein: CARGQGVTNTGELFF
clone size: .; V gene: TRBV21-1; CDR3 protein: CASSKCLTTDNEQFF
clone size: .; V gene: TRBV18; CDR3 protein: CASSPQGQGLNEQYF
clone size: once; V gene: TRBV30; CDR3 protein: CAWSVYGQGYTGELFF
clone size: .; V gene: TRBV5-4; CDR3 protein: CASRLGTAINEQFF
clone size: few; V gene: TRBV4-1; CDR3 protein: CASSQLDRTVAEAFF
clone size: .; V gene: TRBV28; CDR3 protein: CASSLWAGTKNTEAFF
clone size: .; V gene: TRBV15; CDR3 protein: CATSRVTQRGGQETQYF
clone size: .; V gene: TRBV6-6; CDR3 protein: CASGPGEYYEQYF
clone size: .; V gene: TRBV5-1; CDR3 protein: CASSLTSGSTDTQYF
clone size: .; V gene: TRBV5-1; CDR3 protein: CASSPGTPNQPQHF
clone size: .; V gene: TRBV6-5; CDR3 protein: CASSYSTGGGYTF
clone size: .; V gene: TRBV7-2; CDR3 protein: CASSLRRQGWGGYGYTF
clone size: .; V gene: TRBV7-6; CDR3 protein: CASGAPGLADEQFF
clone size: .; V gene: TRBV28; CDR3 protein: CASGQPYGYTF
clone size: .; V gene: TRBV28; CDR3 protein: CASLSPQAGGGETQYF
clone size: .; V gene: TRBV29-1; CDR3 protein: CSARTTNTDTQYF
clone size: .; V gene: TRBV18; CDR3 protein: CASSPQREGYEQYF
clone size: once; V gene: TRBV5-1; CDR3 protein: CASSGLAGSYEQYF
clone size: .; V gene: TRBV28; CDR3 protein: CASSLTSGSADTQYF